The rows below give T cell receptor beta chains drawn from one sample of a study of T cell responses to AZD1222 COVID-19 vaccine. Clones were read by immunoSEQ multiplex PCR, and TCRdb kept only the in-frame ones, dropping some. This table has 180,000 or so clones, over 80% appearing once. Sample: peripheral blood, taken 28 days after the second dose of the MenACWY control vaccine. The receptors shown here come from an adult who received the MenACWY meningococcal vaccine as a control. Each CDR3 is given with its conserved first and last residue. The D gene is left open where the match is weak. Size tells how often a clone was seen (once, few, many) or the class of an expanded clone, and some rows leave it out.

TRBV5-4	NA	NA	TRBJ2-1	TGTGCCAGCAACGCCGGAGTTGGGTGGAATGAGCAGTTCTTC	CASNAGVGWNEQFF
TRBV30	NA	NA	TRBJ1-2	TGTGCCTGGAGTGTCACCGGGACAATGGGCTACACCTTC	CAWSVTGTMGYTF
TRBV28	NA	TRBD2	TRBJ2-7	TGTGCCAGCAGTCAGCCCGGGACTAGGAGGTACGAGCAGTACTTC	CASSQPGTRRYEQYF
TRBV3-1/TRBV3-2	NA	NA	TRBJ1-2	TGTGCCAGCAGCCTACAGGAAAACTATGGCTACACCTTC	CASSLQENYGYTF
TRBV9	NA	TRBD2	TRBJ2-1	TGTGCCAGCAGCGTAGGGGGAACTAGCGGGGAGGGCGAGCAGTTCTTC	CASSVGGTSGEGEQFF
TRBV15	NA	NA	TRBJ1-2	TGTGCCACCAGTCTACGGGACTCTCGGGGCTACACCTTC	CATSLRDSRGYTF
TRBV28	NA	NA	TRBJ1-4	TGTGCCAGCAGTCTGTCCCTTCCAACTAATGAAAAACTGTTTTTT	CASSLSLPTNEKLFF
TRBV5-1	NA	NA	TRBJ2-7	TGCGCCAGCAGCTTCTCCAGCGCTACCTACGAGCAGTACTTC	CASSFSSATYEQYF
TRBV6-4	NA	TRBD2	TRBJ2-2	TGTGCCAGCAGCACTAGCGGGGACACCGGGGAGCTGTTTTTT	CASSTSGDTGELFF
TRBV6-5	few	NA	TRBJ2-7	TGTGCCAGCACCCTAAGGACAGCCACCTACGAGCAGTACTTC	CASTLRTATYEQYF
TRBV28	NA	NA	TRBJ2-7	TGTGCCAGCAGTTTCCCCTTAGCTAGCAGTCGCTCCTACGAGCAGTACTTC	CASSFPLASSRSYEQYF
TRBV6-2/TRBV6-3	NA	TRBD1	TRBJ1-5	TGTGCCAGCAGTTACGGGCGGACAGGGGGACAGCCCCAGCATTTT	CASSYGRTGGQPQHF
TRBV28	NA	NA	TRBJ2-1	TGTGCCAGCAGTTTTATCAGCAGGTTTACGGGAAAAGGGGACAATGAGCAGTTCTTC	CASSFISRFTGKGDNEQFF
TRBV25-1	NA	NA	TRBJ2-3	TGTGCCAGCAGTTGGCGGGACACAGATACGCAGTATTTT	CASSWRDTDTQYF
TRBV7-2	NA	TRBD2	TRBJ2-1	TGTGCCAGCAGCTTGCAACTAGCGGGAGGATTCCCTTACAATGAGCAGTTCTTC	CASSLQLAGGFPYNEQFF
TRBV10-3	NA	TRBD1	TRBJ1-2	TGTGCCATCAGTGAGTCCTTAGGGACAGGGAGGGAAAATAACTATGGCTACACCTTC	CAISESLGTGRENNYGYTF
TRBV6-5	NA	TRBD1	TRBJ2-1	TGTGCCAGCAGCCCCGGACAGGGAAAATACAATGAGCAGTTCTTC	CASSPGQGKYNEQFF
TRBV3-1/TRBV3-2	NA	TRBD1	TRBJ1-6	TGTGCCAGCAGCCTCGACAGGGCTAATTCACCCCTCCACTTT	CASSLDRANSPLHF
TRBV24-1	NA	TRBD1	TRBJ1-5	TGTGCCACCAGTGACATGGACAGGGCCCAGCCCCAGCATTTT	CATSDMDRAQPQHF
TRBV19	NA	TRBD2	TRBJ2-7	TGTGCCAGTAGTAAGGGACTAGCGGGAGTCTACGAGCAGTACTTC	CASSKGLAGVYEQYF
TRBV5-1	NA	NA	TRBJ1-1	TGCGCCAGCAGCCAGGGGTACACTGAAGCTTTCTTT	CASSQGYTEAFF
TRBV25-1	NA	NA	TRBJ2-7	TGTGCCAGCAGTGAAGGCTGGGACGAGCAGTACTTC	CASSEGWDEQYF
TRBV18	NA	NA	TRBJ1-2	TGTGCCAGCTCACCAGCCAGGCTTAACTATGGCTACACCTTC	CASSPARLNYGYTF
TRBV29-1	NA	TRBD2	TRBJ2-7	TGCAGCGTGGGCGGACTAGCAGAAACCTACGAGCAGTACTTC	CSVGGLAETYEQYF
TRBV12-3/TRBV12-4	NA	NA	TRBJ2-2	TGTGCCAGCAAACAGCTGAACACCGGGGAGCTGTTTTTT	CASKQLNTGELFF
TRBV10-2	NA	NA	TRBJ1-2	TGCGCCAGCAGTGATCCGACCTTCGACGGCTACACCTTC	CASSDPTFDGYTF